This T cell receptor (beta chain) was profiled in a study of T cell responses to AZD1222 COVID-19 vaccine. General study findings and limits: Possibly, clonal diversity was underestimated; donors were largely white British and included more females. Spike-specific TCR depth and breadth grew after two AZD1222 doses. Per reports, nearly half of all spike-specific TCRs target regions that are unmutated in variants. Repertoire sampling occurred only after the peak T cell response.

Notes on this clone: Its antigen remains unidentified.

Germline assignment: CDR1 ENHRY and CDR2 SYGVKD. The CDR3 sequence is 14 residues long. Trimming at V came to 6 bases and at J to 5 bases, leaving 9 bases not matched to a gene. This table comes from immunoSEQ multiplex PCR, and its TCRdb copy is limited to in-frame clones, with some not included. The profile shows approximately 160,000 clones, approximately 94% of them singletons. Specimen: peripheral blood, collected 28 days after the second AZD1222 dose. This clonotype was sampled from an adult who received the AZD1222 COVID-19 vaccine. This chain uses TRBV10-3 with TRBJ2-5; 7 nucleotides agree with TRBD2. The CDR3 sequence: CAISLGGEGETQYF. The CDR3 coding sequence is TGTGCCATCAGCCTGGGAGGGGAAGGGGAGACCCAGTACTTC.